These 19 T cell receptor beta chains were all obtained from the same sample, sequenced in a study of CD8+CD57+ T cells in acquired aplastic anemia. Genomic DNA acted as the template from which TCR beta VDJ combination and CDR3 sequence profiling were carried out. TCRdb re-derived calls from the reads in MiXCR, one entry per CDR3 protein. The sample contains some 170,000 distinct CDR3 sequences, less than 60% of which appear only once. Whoever was chosen for sequencing had shown CD8+CD57+ cell expansion by flow cytometry. The sample taken for sequencing was sorted CD4+, CD8+, or CD8+CD57+ T cells (not recorded which) from PBMCs. These receptors originate from a human donor with aplastic anemia.

V and J are TRBV2 and TRBJ1-6; tentatively, D is TRBD1 (5 bases). The V end was cut by 2 bases, the J end by 4 bases, with 9 bases between. CDR3 length: 15 residues. Germline CDR1 is SNHLY and CDR2 is FYNNEI. CDR3 region: CASSELTVYNSPLHF. The CDR3 DNA is TGTGCCAGCAGTGAATTGACAGTGTATAATTCACCCCTCCACTTT.

This clonotype was recorded many times. This chain joins TRBV9 and TRBJ1-4; 7 bases line up with TRBD1. Losses at the gene ends were 0 bases for V and 4 bases for J; bases not matched to a gene: 6. The CDR3 runs 16 residues. Per germline, CDR1 SGDLS and CDR2 YYNGEE. The DNA for the CDR3 is TGTGCCAGCAGCGTAGAGGCGGGACAGAATAATGAAAAACTGTTTTTT. Amino acids: CASSVEAGQNNEKLFF.

This clonotype occurred many times. The chain is built from TRBV3-1 and TRBJ1-6, with 8 positions matching TRBD1. This CDR3 has 14 amino acids. The ends lost 8 bases at V and 7 bases at J; junction bases unmatched: 7. The V gene's germline CDR1 is LGHDT and CDR2 YNNKEL (reference sequence). In DNA form, the CDR3 reads TGTGCCAGCGAAGGACAGGGCGGCAATTCACCCCTCCACTTT. It encodes CASEGQGGNSPLHF.

Concerning this clonotype: One junction end disagrees with the germline gene, perhaps due to a read error. The V call is TRBV20-1, the J call TRBJ2-4; D is undetermined. CDR3 size: 14 residues. Germline V gives CDR1 DFQATT, CDR2 SNEGSKA (reference sequence). The CDR3 here is CSARSGDLKNIQYF. In DNA, the CDR3 is TGCAGCGCTAGGTCGGGCGACCTCAAAAACATTCAGTACTTC.

This clonotype was recorded many times. The chain links TRBV11-3 to TRBJ1-6, with D possibly matching TRBD1 (5 bases). Germline V lookup: CDR1 SGHNT, CDR2 YENEEA. V lost 3 bases and J 9 bases, leaving 9 bases between the germline ends. The CDR3 contains 13 residues. The CDR3 region has the DNA TGTGCCAGCAGCTTCCGGAGGGGTTCACCCCTCCACTTT. It yields the protein CASSFRRGSPLHF. The full variable domain, in which reference TRBV11-3 and TRBJ1-6 provide the parts outside the CDR3, is EAGVVQSPRYKIIEKKQPVAFWCNPISGHNTLYWYLQNLGQGPELLIRYENEEAVDDSQLPKDRFSAERLKGVDSTLKIQPAELGDSAVYLCASSFRRGSPLHFGNGTRLTVT.

This CDR3 is CAISELQGSSYEQYF. The CDR3 region has the DNA TGTGCCATCAGTGAGTTACAGGGGAGTTCCTACGAGCAGTACTTC. This chain joins TRBV10-3 and TRBJ2-7, with 7 positions matching TRBD1. The germline V gene has CDR1 ENHRY and CDR2 SYGVKD. The CDR3 is 15 amino acids. The V and J ends lost 1 base and 1 base, in that order; junction bases with no gene match: 4.

At least ten counts were recorded for this clonotype. The chain uses TRBV2 and TRBJ2-5; 12 nucleotides align to TRBD1. This CDR3 has 14 residues. The junction had 2 bases not matched to a gene; V was cut back by 5 bases and J by 4 bases. Germline V gene data show CDR1 as SNHLY and CDR2 as FYNNEI. The CDR3 bases are TGTGCCAGCAGTAGGGACAGGGGGCCAGAGACCCAGTACTTC. This codes for CASSRDRGPETQYF.

As regards this clonotype: At one boundary the junction diverges from the germline segment, which might be a read error. The genes are TRBV7-2 and TRBJ2-3; 9 bases match TRBD2. There are 15 residues in the CDR3. Per the germline V gene, CDR1 is SGHTA and CDR2 is FQGNSA. The CDR3 reads CASSLAGSLYGTQYF. The CDR3 region has the DNA TGTGCCAGCAGCCTAGCGGGAAGCCTTTACGGTACGCAGTATTTT.

This clonotype was observed a handful of times. The genes are TRBV19 and TRBJ2-2; 11 bases are shared with TRBD1. Trimming took 10 bases from V and 4 from J; bases not matched to a gene: 2. Germline V gene sequence: CDR1 LNHDA, CDR2 SQIVND (reference sequence). The CDR3 runs to 13 residues. This chain's CDR3 is CATDRGPTGELFF. The DNA for the CDR3 is TGTGCCACGGACAGGGGGCCCACCGGGGAGCTGTTTTTT.

The chain employs TRBV7-8 and TRBJ2-7, with D tentatively TRBD1 (5 bases). The V end was cut by 2 bases, the J end by 3 bases, with 11 bases between. The CDR3 sequence is 14 residues long. Germline CDR1 and CDR2: SGHVS and FQNEAQ. The CDR3 loop reads CASSLLTRVYEQYF. In DNA, the CDR3 is TGTGCCAGCAGCTTATTAACCAGGGTCTACGAGCAGTACTTC.

The V and J genes are TRBV15 and TRBJ2-3, with 7 bases that match TRBD2. This CDR3 spans 13 amino acids. V was pared by 8 bases and J by 4 bases, with 6 bases of the junction left unmatched. From germline, CDR1 is LNHNV and CDR2 YYDKDF (reference sequence). The CDR3 sequence is CATRQGGADTQYF. CDR3 sequence (DNA): TGTGCCACCCGGCAGGGAGGGGCAGATACGCAGTATTTT.

This clonotype came up many times. V usage is TRBV12-3 or TRBV12-4 and J usage is TRBJ2-5; TRBD2 might be the D (5 bases). The CDR3 consists of 15 residues. Trimming pared 3 bases from V and 5 bases from J, leaving 16 bases between. CDR3 sequence (DNA): TGTGCCAGCAGTTTGATTTGGGGAGCTCACGAGACCCAGTACTTC. Its translation is CASSLIWGAHETQYF.

In DNA, the CDR3 is TGTGCCAGCAGTTTCTCGCCGGAGCAGTTCTTC. This encodes CASSFSPEQFF. The chain combines TRBV12-3 or TRBV12-4 with TRBJ2-1; no firm D call. The CDR3 covers 11 residues. V lost 3 bases to trimming and J lost 10 bases, with 7 bases between them.

This clonotype has ten or more counts. The J gene is TRBJ2-2, the V gene TRBV5-1; possibly TRBD2 for D (5 bases). The V end lost 4 bases, the J end lost 2 bases, and 12 bases lay between the germline ends. From germline, CDR1 is SGHRS and CDR2 YFSETQ. The CDR3 runs 15 residues. CDR3 sequence (DNA): TGCGCCAGCAGCGGAGGACTCGCTAACACCGGGGAGCTGTTTTTT. This sequence encodes CASSGGLANTGELFF.

The gene calls are TRBV2 and TRBJ1-6; TRBD1 aligns across 8 bases. Germline V CDR1 and CDR2: SNHLY, FYNNEI. The length of the CDR3 is 15 residues. V shed 8 bases, J shed 11 bases, and the junction held 14 bases outside the gene matches. CDR3 amino acids: CASSLGPLQGAPLHF. CDR3 in DNA: TGTGCCAGCTCCTTGGGTCCATTACAGGGGGCACCCCTCCACTTT.

V usage is TRBV27 and J usage is TRBJ2-7, with D perhaps matching TRBD2 (5 bases). This CDR3 spans 14 amino acids. Trimming shortened V by 0 bases and J by 6 bases, and 12 bases separated the two germline ends. CDR1 is MNHEY, CDR2 SMNVEV, per germline (reference sequence). The CDR3 region has the DNA TGTGCCAGCAGTTTATCGGGCCGGGGAAGCGAGCAGTACTTC. As protein: CASSLSGRGSEQYF.

Regarding this clonotype: A read error may explain this, as a much larger clone is one base away. The chain uses TRBV19 and TRBJ2-4; D might be TRBD1 or TRBD2, each matching 5 bases. This CDR3 region has 12 residues. Germline-derived CDR1 and CDR2 are LNHDA and SQIVND (reference sequence). The CDR3 sequence is CASRTHRDRAHF. The DNA of the CDR3 is TGTGCCAGTAGGACCCACCGGGACCGCGCTCACTTC. Together with reference TRBV19 and TRBJ2-4, the CDR3 gives the full variable domain: DGGITQSPKYLFRKEGQNVTLSCEQNLNHDAMYWYRQDPGQGLRLIYYSQIVNDFQKGDIAEGYSVSREKKESFPLTVTSAQKNPTAFYLCASRTHRDRAHFGAGTRLSVL.

This clonotype was counted only a few times. The chain carries TRBV12-3 or TRBV12-4 and TRBJ2-3; D may be TRBD1 (5 bases). The V end was cut by 3 bases, the J end by 2 bases, with 9 bases between. The CDR3 totals 14 residues. The CDR3 here is CASSLGRTTDTQYF. CDR3 DNA sequence: TGTGCCAGCAGTTTGGGGCGGACCACAGATACGCAGTATTTT.

The J gene is TRBJ1-1, the V gene TRBV15, with 8 bases that match TRBD1. Germline assignment: CDR1 LNHNV and CDR2 YYDKDF (reference sequence). This CDR3 region has 14 residues. V shed 6 bases, J shed 6 bases, and the junction held 9 bases outside the gene matches. CDR3 DNA sequence: TGTGCCACCAGTACTGCAGGGGGCCGGGCTGAAGCTTTCTTT. It specifies CATSTAGGRAEAFF.